This T cell receptor (beta chain) is from a study of blood T cells in healthy people across ages. Study-level points and caveats: With donor CMV status unknown, expanded clonotype changes were possibly confounded. A strong correlation was found between TCR beta diversity and the percentage of naive T cells.

A few counts support this clonotype. Its antigen is not identified. Trimming shortened V by 3 bases and J by 3 bases, and 15 bases separated the two germline ends. This CDR3 region has 15 residues. In germline, CDR1 is MNHNS, CDR2 SASEGT. A second roughly 6 to 12 cycle PCR used barcoded and J-beta primers. MiXCR was run by TCRdb on the 5' RACE reads, yielding one entry per CDR3 protein. The sample carries about 730,000 distinct CDR3 sequences, around 40% recorded once. The origin of this receptor is a woman aged 55-75 years in good health. The V gene is TRBV6-1, the J gene TRBJ2-7; D may be TRBD1 or TRBD2 (5 bases each). Sequencing was carried out using blood. The CDR3 loop reads CASSDRDVGNYEQYF. The CDR3 nucleotides read TGTGCCAGCAGTGACCGGGACGTAGGAAACTACGAGCAGTACTTC.